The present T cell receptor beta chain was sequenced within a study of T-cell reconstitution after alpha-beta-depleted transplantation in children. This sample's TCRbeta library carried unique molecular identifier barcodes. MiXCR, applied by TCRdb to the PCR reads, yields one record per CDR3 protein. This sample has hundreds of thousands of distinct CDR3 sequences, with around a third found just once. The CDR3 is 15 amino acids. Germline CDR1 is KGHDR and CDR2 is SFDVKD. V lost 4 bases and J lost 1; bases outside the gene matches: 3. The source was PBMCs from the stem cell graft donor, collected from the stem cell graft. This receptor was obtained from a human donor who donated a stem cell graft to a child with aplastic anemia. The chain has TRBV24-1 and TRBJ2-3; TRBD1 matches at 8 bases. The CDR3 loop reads CATSDRGQGTDTQYF. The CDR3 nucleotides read TGTGCCACCAGTGACCGGGGACAGGGCACAGATACGCAGTATTTT.